The 5 T cell receptor beta chains below were found in one sample sequenced in a study of T cells in Graves' hyperthyroidism and ophthalmopathy. What was amplified from RNA transcripts were TCR beta CDR3 regions. A set of HTBI primers served as the primers for a first-round RT-PCR of the TCR CDR3. One entry per CDR3 protein results from TCRdb running MiXCR on the multiplex PCR reads. The sample has about 700,000 distinct CDR3 sequences; nearly 45% are singletons. The sequencing input was peripheral blood or thyroid tissue (not recorded which). All receptors come from an adult man with Graves' disease, either hyperthyroidism or ophthalmopathy (not recorded which).

Ten or more counts support this clonotype. The CDR3 nucleotides are TGTGCCATCAGTGTCGGGGGCATAGAGACCCAGTACTTC. Its translation is CAISVGGIETQYF. This chain connects TRBV10-3 to TRBJ2-5; D possibly uses TRBD1 or TRBD2 (6 bases each). Trimming left V 4 bases short and J 4 bases short, with 10 bases between. The germline V gene encodes CDR1 ENHRY and CDR2 SYGVKD. The CDR3 sequence is 13 residues long.

This clonotype was observed at least ten times. The chain employs TRBV7-6 and TRBJ2-5; 8 bases map to TRBD1. CDR1 SGHVS and CDR2 FNYEAQ come from the germline V gene. The V gene end was trimmed by 4 bases and the J gene end by 7 bases; junction bases not matched to a gene: 11. The CDR3 extends over 15 amino acids. The DNA of the CDR3 is TGTGCCAGCAGCTCCCACCTTGGACAGGGAGGGACCCAGTACTTC. Protein sequence: CASSSHLGQGGTQYF.

The chain links TRBV10-3 to TRBJ1-5; possibly TRBD1 for D (5 bases). V lost 0 bases, J lost 3 bases, and 15 bases lay in between. There are 17 residues in the CDR3. Germline V gene data show CDR1 as ENHRY and CDR2 as SYGVKD. The CDR3 here is CAISESNGAVSNQPQHF. The CDR3 coding sequence is TGTGCCATCAGTGAGTCGAACGGGGCCGTATCCAATCAGCCCCAGCATTTT.

V gene TRBV29-1 combines with J gene TRBJ1-1; D unresolved. The CDR3 runs to 11 residues. V dropped 4 bases and J dropped 7 bases, with 10 bases sitting between them. Germline CDR1 reads SQVTM; CDR2 reads ANQGSEA. CDR3 loop: CSVAGEIEAFF. The DNA of the CDR3 is TGCAGCGTTGCCGGGGAGATTGAAGCTTTCTTT.

The chain employs TRBV5-4 and TRBJ2-7; TRBD2 matches 13 bases. This CDR3 comprises 15 residues. The germline V gene encodes CDR1 SGHNT and CDR2 YYREEE (reference sequence). Unmatched junction bases numbered 5, after V lost 4 bases and J lost 4 bases. The CDR3 DNA follows: TGTGCCAGCAGCGCGGGACTAGCGGGATCTTACGAGCAGTACTTC. Protein: CASSAGLAGSYEQYF.